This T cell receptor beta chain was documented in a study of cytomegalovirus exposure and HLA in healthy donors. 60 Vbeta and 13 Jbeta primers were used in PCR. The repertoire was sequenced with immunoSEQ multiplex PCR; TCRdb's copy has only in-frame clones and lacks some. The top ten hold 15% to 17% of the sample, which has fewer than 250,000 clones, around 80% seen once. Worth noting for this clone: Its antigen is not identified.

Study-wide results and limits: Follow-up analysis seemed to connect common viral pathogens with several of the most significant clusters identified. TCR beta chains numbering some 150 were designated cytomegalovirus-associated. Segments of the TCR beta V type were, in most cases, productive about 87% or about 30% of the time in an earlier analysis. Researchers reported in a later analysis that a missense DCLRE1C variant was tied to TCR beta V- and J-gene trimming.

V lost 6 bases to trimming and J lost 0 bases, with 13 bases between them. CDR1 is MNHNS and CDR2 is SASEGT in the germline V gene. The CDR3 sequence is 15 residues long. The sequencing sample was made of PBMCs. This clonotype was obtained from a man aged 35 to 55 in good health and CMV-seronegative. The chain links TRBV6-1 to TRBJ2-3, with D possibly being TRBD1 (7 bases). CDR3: CASSLQGTSTDTQYF. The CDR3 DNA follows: TGTGCCAGCAGCTTACAGGGGACTAGCACAGATACGCAGTATTTT.